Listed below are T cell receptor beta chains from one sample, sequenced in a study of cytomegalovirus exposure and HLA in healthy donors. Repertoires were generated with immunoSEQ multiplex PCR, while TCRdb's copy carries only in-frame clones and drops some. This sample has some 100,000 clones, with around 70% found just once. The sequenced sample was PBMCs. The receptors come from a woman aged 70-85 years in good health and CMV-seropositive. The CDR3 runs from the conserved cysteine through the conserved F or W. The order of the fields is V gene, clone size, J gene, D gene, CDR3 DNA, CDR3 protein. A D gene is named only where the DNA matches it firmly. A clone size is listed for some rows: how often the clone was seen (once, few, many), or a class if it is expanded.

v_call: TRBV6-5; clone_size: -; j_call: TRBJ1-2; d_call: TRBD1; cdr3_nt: TGTGCCAGCAGTCTGACAGGGACTAACTATGGCTACACCTTC; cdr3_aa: CASSLTGTNYGYTF
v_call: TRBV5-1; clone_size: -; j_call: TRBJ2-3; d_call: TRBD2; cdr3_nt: TGCGCCAGCAGACGAGAACTAGCGGGGGCTAGCACAGATACGCAGTATTTT; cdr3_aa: CASRRELAGASTDTQYF
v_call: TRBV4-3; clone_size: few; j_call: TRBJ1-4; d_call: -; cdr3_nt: TGCGCCAGCAGCCAAGATAGACAGGTTAATGAAAAACTGTTTTTT; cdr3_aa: CASSQDRQVNEKLFF
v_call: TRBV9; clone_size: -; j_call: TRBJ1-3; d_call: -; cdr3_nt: TGTGCCAGCAGCGTTTCCAGCTCTGGAAACACCATATATTTT; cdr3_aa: CASSVSSSGNTIYF
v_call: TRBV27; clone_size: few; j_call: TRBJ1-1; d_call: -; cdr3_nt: TGTGCCAGCAGTTTCCTCGAGGTGCCAGGGACAACTTTCTTT; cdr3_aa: CASSFLEVPGTTFF
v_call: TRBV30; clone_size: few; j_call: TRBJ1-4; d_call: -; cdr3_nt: TGTGCCTGGAGTGTAACAGGGCACGAAAAACTGTTTTTT; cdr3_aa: CAWSVTGHEKLFF
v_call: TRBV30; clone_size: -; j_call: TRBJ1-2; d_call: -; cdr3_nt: TGTGCCTGGAATCTTGGAGGGGGGGCGGGCTACACCTTC; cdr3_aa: CAWNLGGGAGYTF
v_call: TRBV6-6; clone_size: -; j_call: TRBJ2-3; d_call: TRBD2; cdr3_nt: TGTGCCAGCAGCCCCGGGGGCGGGGGGGCGGGAGATACGCAGTATTTT; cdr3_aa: CASSPGGGGAGDTQYF
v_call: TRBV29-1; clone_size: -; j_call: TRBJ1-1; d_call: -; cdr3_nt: TGCAGCGTTGGGGAGATGAGGAACACTGAAGCTTTCTTT; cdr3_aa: CSVGEMRNTEAFF
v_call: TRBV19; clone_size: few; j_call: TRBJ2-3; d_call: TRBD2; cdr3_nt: TGTGCCAGTAGTGCTTACTCCCGGACTAGCGGCACAGATACGCAGTATTTT; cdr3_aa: CASSAYSRTSGTDTQYF
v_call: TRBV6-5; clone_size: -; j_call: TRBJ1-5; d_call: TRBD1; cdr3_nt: TGTGCCAGCAGGCGGGACAGGGGCAATCAGCCCCAGCATTTT; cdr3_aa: CASRRDRGNQPQHF
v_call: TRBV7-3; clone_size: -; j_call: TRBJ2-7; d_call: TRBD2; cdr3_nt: TGTGCCAGCAGCTCGAGCGGGGGGAACCAGTACGAGCAGTACTTC; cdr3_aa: CASSSSGGNQYEQYF
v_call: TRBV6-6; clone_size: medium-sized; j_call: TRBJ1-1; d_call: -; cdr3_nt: TGTGCCAGCAGTTTAGGGAGGGGAAGCGAAGCTTTCTTT; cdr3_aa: CASSLGRGSEAFF
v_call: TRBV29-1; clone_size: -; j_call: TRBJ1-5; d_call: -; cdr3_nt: TGCAGCGTAGGCAGGGGAGGCAATCAGCCCCAGCATTTT; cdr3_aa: CSVGRGGNQPQHF
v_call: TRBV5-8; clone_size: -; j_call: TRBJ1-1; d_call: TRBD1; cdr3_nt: TGTGCCAGCAGCGCGGGACAGGGGACCCTTGGAGCTTTCTTT; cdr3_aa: CASSAGQGTLGAFF
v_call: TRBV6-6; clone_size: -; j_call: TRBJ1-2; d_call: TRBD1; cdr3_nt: TGTGCCAGCAGTCGGGACAGGGGGCAAGCCTATGGCTACACCTTC; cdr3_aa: CASSRDRGQAYGYTF
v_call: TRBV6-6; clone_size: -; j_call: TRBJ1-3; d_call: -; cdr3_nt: TGTGCCAGCAGTTACGAACAGCTACGCTCTGGAAACACCATATATTTT; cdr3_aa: CASSYEQLRSGNTIYF
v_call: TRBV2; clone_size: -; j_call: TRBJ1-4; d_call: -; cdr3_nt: TGTGCCAGCAGTGTGGGAGGGACAAGGAATGAAAAACTGTTTTTT; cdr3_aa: CASSVGGTRNEKLFF
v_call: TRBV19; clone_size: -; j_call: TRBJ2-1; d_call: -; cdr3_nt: TGTGCCAGTAGTATAGAAACAGGGCTATCCTACAATGAGCAGTTCTTC; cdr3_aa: CASSIETGLSYNEQFF
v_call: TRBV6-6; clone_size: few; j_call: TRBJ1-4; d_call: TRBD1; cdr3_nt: TGTGCCAGCAGTGTACAGGGGCAAAAACTGTTTTTT; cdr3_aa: CASSVQGQKLFF
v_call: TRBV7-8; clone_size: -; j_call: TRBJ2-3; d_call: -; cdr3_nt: TGTGCCAGCAGCTCCCAGGGCCTCAGCACAGATACGCAGTATTTT; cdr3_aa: CASSSQGLSTDTQYF
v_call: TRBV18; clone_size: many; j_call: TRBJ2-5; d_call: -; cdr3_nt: TGTGCCAGCTCACCACAGGGAGCCAAAGAGACCCAGTACTTC; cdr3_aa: CASSPQGAKETQYF
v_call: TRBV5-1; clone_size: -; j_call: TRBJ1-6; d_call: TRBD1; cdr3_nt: TGCGCCAGCAGCTGGGGACAGGAACAGAGGTCACCCCTCCACTTT; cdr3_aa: CASSWGQEQRSPLHF
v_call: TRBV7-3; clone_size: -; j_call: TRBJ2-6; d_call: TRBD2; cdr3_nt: TGTGCCAGCAGGACTAGCGGGCCCCCTGGGGCCAACGTCCTGACTTTC; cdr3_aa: CASRTSGPPGANVLTF
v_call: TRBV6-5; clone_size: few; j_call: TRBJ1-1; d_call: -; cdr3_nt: TGTGCCAGCAGTTACTCGAATATACAGGGTTCGAGAGCTTTCTTT; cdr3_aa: CASSYSNIQGSRAFF
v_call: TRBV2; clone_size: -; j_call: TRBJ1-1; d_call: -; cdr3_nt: TGTGCCAGCAGTTCAGACAGTTTAGCGGGGGGCACTGAAGCTTTCTTT; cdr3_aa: CASSSDSLAGGTEAFF
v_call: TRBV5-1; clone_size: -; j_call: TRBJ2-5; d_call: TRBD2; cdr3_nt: TGCGCCAGCAGACCTAGCGGGGGGACACAAGAGACCCAGTACTTC; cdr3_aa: CASRPSGGTQETQYF
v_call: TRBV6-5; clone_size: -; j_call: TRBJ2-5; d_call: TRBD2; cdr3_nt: TGTGCCAGCAGGAGCCGGGAGGACGTTCGAGAGACCCAGTACTTC; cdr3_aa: CASRSREDVRETQYF
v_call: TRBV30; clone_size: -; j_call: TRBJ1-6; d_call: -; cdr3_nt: TGTGCCTGGAGTGTCAAGCCCCCGTCCCTCCACTTT; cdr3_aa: CAWSVKPPSLHF
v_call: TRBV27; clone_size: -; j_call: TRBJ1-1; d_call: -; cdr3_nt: TGTGCCAGCATATCGTCAATGCGGAACACTGAAGCTTTCTTT; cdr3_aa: CASISSMRNTEAFF
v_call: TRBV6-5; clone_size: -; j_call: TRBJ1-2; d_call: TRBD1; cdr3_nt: TGTGCCAGCAGTTACTCGCAGGGGGCGCGTGGCTACACCTTC; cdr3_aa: CASSYSQGARGYTF
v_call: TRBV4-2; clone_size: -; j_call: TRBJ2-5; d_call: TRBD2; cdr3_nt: TGTGCCAGCAGCCAAGGGTCAATTAGTAGCGGGGCCCAAGAGACCCAGTACTTC; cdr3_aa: CASSQGSISSGAQETQYF
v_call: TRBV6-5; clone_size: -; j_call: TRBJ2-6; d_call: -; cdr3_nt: TGTGCCAGCAGTTACTCTCAGAGGGCTGGGGCCAACGTCCTGACTTTC; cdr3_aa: CASSYSQRAGANVLTF
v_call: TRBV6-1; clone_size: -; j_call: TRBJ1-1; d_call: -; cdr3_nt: TGTGCCAGCAGTGAATTAGGGACAACTGAAGCTTTCTTT; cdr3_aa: CASSELGTTEAFF
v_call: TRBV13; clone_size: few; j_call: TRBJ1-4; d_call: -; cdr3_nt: TGTGCCAGCAGCTTATTAGCGGGGTCTGAAAAACTGTTTTTT; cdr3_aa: CASSLLAGSEKLFF
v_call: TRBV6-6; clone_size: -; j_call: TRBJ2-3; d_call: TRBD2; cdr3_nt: TGTGCCAGCAGTCCGAGCGGGGTAACAGATACGCAGTATTTT; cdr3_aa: CASSPSGVTDTQYF
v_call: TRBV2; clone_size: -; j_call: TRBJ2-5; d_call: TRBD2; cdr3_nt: TGTGCCACAAAGGGGCTAGCGGGGGCCGTCCAAGAGACCCAGTACTTC; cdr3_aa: CATKGLAGAVQETQYF
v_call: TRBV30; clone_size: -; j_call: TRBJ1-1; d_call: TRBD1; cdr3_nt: TGTGCCTGGAGTGTACAACAGGGGATGAACACTGAAGCTTTCTTT; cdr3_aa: CAWSVQQGMNTEAFF